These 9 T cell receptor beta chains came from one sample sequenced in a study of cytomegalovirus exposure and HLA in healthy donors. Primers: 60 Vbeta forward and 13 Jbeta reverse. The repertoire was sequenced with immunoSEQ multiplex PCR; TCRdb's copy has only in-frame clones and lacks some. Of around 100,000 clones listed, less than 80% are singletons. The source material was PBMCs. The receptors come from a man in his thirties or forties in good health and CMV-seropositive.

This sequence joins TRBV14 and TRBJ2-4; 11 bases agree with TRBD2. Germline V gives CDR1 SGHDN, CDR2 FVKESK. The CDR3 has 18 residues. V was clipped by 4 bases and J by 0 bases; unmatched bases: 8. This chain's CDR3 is CASSLLAGGPLAKNIQYF. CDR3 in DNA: TGTGCCAGCAGCCTGCTAGCGGGGGGACCCTTAGCCAAAAACATTCAGTACTTC.

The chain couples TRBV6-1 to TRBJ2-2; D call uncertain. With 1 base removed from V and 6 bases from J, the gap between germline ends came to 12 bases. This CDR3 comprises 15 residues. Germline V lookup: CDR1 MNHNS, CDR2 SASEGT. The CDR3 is CASSEGSFRSGELFF. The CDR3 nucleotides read TGTGCCAGCAGTGAAGGCTCTTTCAGATCCGGGGAGCTGTTTTTT.

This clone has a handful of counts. CDR3: CASSVELSGIGAFF. The CDR3 DNA follows: TGTGCCAGCAGCGTAGAGCTCTCCGGGATAGGAGCTTTCTTT. The gene calls are TRBV9 and TRBJ1-1; D remains ambiguous. Germline-derived CDR1 and CDR2 are SGDLS and YYNGEE. CDR3 length: 14 residues. Trimming took 0 bases from V and 10 from J, leaving 16 bases between them.

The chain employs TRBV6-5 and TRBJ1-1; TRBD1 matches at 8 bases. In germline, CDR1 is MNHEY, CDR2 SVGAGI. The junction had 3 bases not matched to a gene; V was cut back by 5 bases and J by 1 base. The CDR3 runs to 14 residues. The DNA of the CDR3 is TGTGCCAGCAGTGCCGGGACAGGGAACACTGAAGCTTTCTTT. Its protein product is CASSAGTGNTEAFF.

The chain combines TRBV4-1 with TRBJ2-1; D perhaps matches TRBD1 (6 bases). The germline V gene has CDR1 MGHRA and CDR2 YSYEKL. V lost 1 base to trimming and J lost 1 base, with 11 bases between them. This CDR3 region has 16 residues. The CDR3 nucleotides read TGCGCCAGCAGCCAAGTCTGGGGGCCTTCCTACAATGAGCAGTTCTTC. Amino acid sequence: CASSQVWGPSYNEQFF.

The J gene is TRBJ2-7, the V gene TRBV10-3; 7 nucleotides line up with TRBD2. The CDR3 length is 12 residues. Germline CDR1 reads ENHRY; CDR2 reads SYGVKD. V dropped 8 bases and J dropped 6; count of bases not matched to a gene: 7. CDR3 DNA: TGTGCCATCGCGGGGGTGTTTGGCGAGCAGTACTTC. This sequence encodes CAIAGVFGEQYF.

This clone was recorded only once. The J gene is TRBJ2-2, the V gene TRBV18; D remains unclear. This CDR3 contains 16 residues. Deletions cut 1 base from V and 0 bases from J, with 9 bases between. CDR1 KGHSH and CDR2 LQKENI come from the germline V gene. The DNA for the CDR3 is TGTGCCAGCTCACCACTGCGGCTCGCGAACACCGGGGAGCTGTTTTTT. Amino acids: CASSPLRLANTGELFF.

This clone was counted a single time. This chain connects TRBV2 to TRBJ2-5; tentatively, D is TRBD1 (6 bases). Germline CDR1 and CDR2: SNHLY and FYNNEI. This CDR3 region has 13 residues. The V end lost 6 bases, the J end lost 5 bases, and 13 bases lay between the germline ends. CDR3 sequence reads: CASRYTGLETQYF. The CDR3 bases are TGTGCCAGCAGGTATACAGGGCTCGAGACCCAGTACTTC.

As DNA, the CDR3 is TGCGCCAGCAGTATCTCCAGCGGGGGGTCAACAGATACGCAGTATTTT. Translating gives CASSISSGGSTDTQYF. The chain couples TRBV10-1 to TRBJ2-3; the match to TRBD2 covers 9 bases. CDR1 WNHNN and CDR2 SYGVQD come from the germline V gene (reference sequence). J lost 3 bases, V lost 5 bases, and 9 bases had no gene match. The CDR3 runs to 16 residues.